One sample yielded the 28 T cell receptor beta chains listed below, sequenced in a study of radiation and T cells in renal cell carcinoma. TCRdb keeps only in-frame clones here, not all; method: immunoSEQ multiplex PCR. Among about 91,000 clones listed, roughly four fifths were seen once. Time point defined: baseline pretreatment blood. The sample's treatment: 15 Gy SBRT to primary tumor, nephrectomy 4 weeks later. The sequenced sample was blood, obtained from a patient whose treatment included radiotherapy and nephrectomy. The receptors come from a man in his sixties with renal cell carcinoma.

The chain uses TRBV10-1 and TRBJ2-1; no firm D call. CDR1 is WNHNN and CDR2 is SYGVQD in the germline V gene (reference sequence). The CDR3 runs 13 residues. The V and J ends lost 4 bases and 7 bases respectively, with 11 bases between them. CDR3 nucleotides: TGCGCCAGCAGTGGAAATATGTTAAATGAGCAGTTCTTC. Protein product: CASSGNMLNEQFF.

The V call is TRBV2, the J call TRBJ2-3, with D perhaps matching TRBD2 (6 bases). V dropped 3 bases and J dropped 3 bases, with 16 bases sitting between them. The CDR3 covers 16 residues. Germline CDR1 SNHLY, CDR2 FYNNEI. The CDR3 nucleotides are TGTGCCAGCAGTGATCCGGGACTCAGAAGTACAGATACGCAGTATTTT. This codes for CASSDPGLRSTDTQYF.

The V and J genes are TRBV7-2 and TRBJ1-3, with unresolved D. V gave up 4 bases and J gave up 0 bases, with 10 bases separating them. Germline V CDR1 and CDR2: SGHTA, FQGNSA. The CDR3 loop spans 15 amino acids. This CDR3 is CASSSLTFSGNTIYF. CDR3 coding DNA: TGTGCCAGCAGCTCGTTGACATTCTCTGGAAACACCATATATTTT. The full variable domain, completed using reference TRBV7-2 and TRBJ1-3, is GAGVSQSPSNKVTEKGKDVELRCDPISGHTALYWYRQSLGQGLEFLIYFQGNSAPDKSGLPSDRFSAERTGGSVSTLTIQRTQQEDSAVYLCASSSLTFSGNTIYFGEGSWLTVV.

Only one count was recorded for this clone. The rearrangement uses TRBV4-3 and TRBJ2-3; 10 bases line up with TRBD1. Germline CDR1 reads LGHNA; CDR2 reads YSLEER. After removal of 1 base from V and 6 bases from J, the junction contained 4 bases not matched to a gene. There are 15 residues in the CDR3. The CDR3 here is CASSQVGQGLDTQYF. CDR3 nucleotide sequence: TGCGCCAGCAGCCAAGTGGGACAGGGGTTGGATACGCAGTATTTT.

This chain connects TRBV28 to TRBJ1-2, with 7 bases fitting TRBD1. The CDR3 runs to 15 residues. From germline, CDR1 is MDHEN and CDR2 SYDVKM. V lost 6 bases and J lost 7; bases outside the gene matches: 14. CDR3 nucleotide sequence: TGTGCCAGCAGAATGGCACAGGGGATGGCTCTTGGCTACACCTTC. The encoded protein is CASRMAQGMALGYTF.

The chain carries TRBV6-1 and TRBJ2-7; TRBD2 matches at 9 bases. The CDR3 has 13 amino acids. Germline trimming cut 6 bases from V and 3 bases from J; bases unmatched to any gene: 3. CDR1 MNHNS and CDR2 SASEGT come from the germline V gene. The CDR3: CASRPSGVYEQYF. The CDR3 bases are TGTGCCAGCAGACCTAGCGGGGTCTACGAGCAGTACTTC.

This clone was counted only a few times. This chain links TRBV7-8 with TRBJ2-1, with D possibly being TRBD1 (5 bases). CDR3 length equals 17 residues. Germline assignment: CDR1 SGHVS and CDR2 FQNEAQ. Deletions cut 5 bases from V and 7 bases from J, with 24 bases between. Here the CDR3 DNA reads TGTGCCAGCAGCCCGTACCTGACAGTTGGGAAGCAAAATGAGCAGTTCTTC. Protein: CASSPYLTVGKQNEQFF.

V and J are TRBV11-3 and TRBJ1-2; TRBD1 matches at 9 bases. The CDR3 has 15 amino acids. From germline, CDR1 is SGHNT and CDR2 YENEEA. Unmatched junction bases numbered 5, after V lost 2 bases and J lost 4 bases. The CDR3 reads CASSLPRTGVYGYTF. The CDR3 DNA follows: TGTGCCAGCAGCTTACCCAGGACAGGGGTCTATGGCTACACCTTC. Filled out from reference TRBV11-3 and TRBJ1-2, the complete variable domain reads EAGVVQSPRYKIIEKKQPVAFWCNPISGHNTLYWYLQNLGQGPELLIRYENEEAVDDSQLPKDRFSAERLKGVDSTLKIQPAELGDSAVYLCASSLPRTGVYGYTFGSGTRLTVV.

V gene TRBV6-5 combines with J gene TRBJ1-2; TRBD1 matches at 8 bases. Germline CDR1 reads MNHEY; CDR2 reads SVGAGI. The CDR3 has 14 amino acids. V dropped 2 bases and J dropped 4; count of bases not matched to a gene: 3. The CDR3 DNA reads TGTGCCAGCAGTTACGGACAGGGAGGCTATGGCTACACCTTC. Translation gives CASSYGQGGYGYTF.

The CDR3 loop is CASSYQGISEQYF. The CDR3 region has the DNA TGTGCCAGCAGCTACCAGGGGATCTCCGAGCAGTACTTC. The V and J genes are TRBV5-6 and TRBJ2-7, with D perhaps matching TRBD1 (6 bases). Looked up from germline, CDR1 is SGHDT and CDR2 is YYEEEE. The V end lost 3 bases, the J end lost 6 bases, and 13 bases lay between the germline ends. The CDR3 totals 13 residues.

The rearrangement links TRBV6-6 to TRBJ1-2, with unresolved D. This CDR3 is built from 15 residues. The V gene's germline CDR1 is MNHNY and CDR2 SVGAGI (reference sequence). V was shortened by 2 bases and J by 3 bases, with 13 bases between the two germline ends. The CDR3 protein is CASSYAVGWDYGYTF. The CDR3 DNA sequence: TGTGCCAGCAGTTACGCGGTAGGCTGGGACTATGGCTACACCTTC.

This clone was seen once. J is TRBJ1-1 and V is TRBV19; no definite D call. Trimming removed 2 bases from V and 1 base from J, with 8 bases in between. Germline V CDR1 and CDR2: LNHDA, SQIVND (reference sequence). CDR3 size: 14 residues. The DNA of the CDR3 is TGTGCCAGTAGTATATCCCTGGGGAACACTGAAGCTTTCTTT. Translated: CASSISLGNTEAFF.

The chain combines TRBV11-2 with TRBJ2-2; a weak D match, TRBD1 (6 bases). The germline V gene has CDR1 SGHAT and CDR2 FQNNGV. Trimming shortened V by 4 bases and J by 1 base, and 19 bases separated the two germline ends. The CDR3 is 18 amino acids. The CDR3 DNA reads as TGTGCCAGCAGCTACTACAGGGACGGCGCGGTGAACACCGGGGAGCTGTTTTTT. It yields the protein CASSYYRDGAVNTGELFF.

This chain connects TRBV14 to TRBJ1-4; a possible D gene is TRBD1 (5 bases). Between the trimmed V and J ends, which lost 1 base and 10 bases, there was a span of 10 bases. Looked up from germline, CDR1 is SGHDN and CDR2 is FVKESK. This CDR3 region has 13 residues. The CDR3 is CASSQVLGGKLFF. CDR3 DNA sequence: TGTGCCAGCAGCCAAGTGTTGGGGGGAAAACTGTTTTTT.

This chain links TRBV19 with TRBJ1-2, with D hard to call. Trimming removed 3 bases from V and 8 bases from J, with 16 bases in between. The germline gives CDR1 LNHDA, CDR2 SQIVND (reference sequence). The CDR3 is 14 residues long. DNA for the CDR3: TGTGCCAGTAGTATCGGCGGAGATTTATTGGGCTACACCTTC. Protein product: CASSIGGDLLGYTF.

The sample holds a few counts of this clone. This sequence joins TRBV18 and TRBJ2-2, with 7 bases aligning to TRBD1. The CDR3 totals 15 residues. Germline-derived CDR1 and CDR2 are KGHSH and LQKENI. Losses at the gene ends were 3 bases for V and 3 bases for J; bases not matched to a gene: 4. The CDR3, as DNA: TGTGCCAGCTCACCCGCCACAGGGGACACCGGGGAGCTGTTTTTT. This codes for CASSPATGDTGELFF.

The chain combines TRBV7-9 with TRBJ2-3; possibly TRBD2 for D (5 bases). The V end lost 7 bases, the J end lost 3 bases, and 20 bases lay between the germline ends. This CDR3 contains 16 residues. Germline lookup yields CDR1 SEHNR and CDR2 FQNEAQ (reference sequence). Here the CDR3 reads CASIQDVREGTDTQYF. CDR3 nucleotides: TGTGCCAGCATCCAAGATGTCCGGGAAGGGACAGATACGCAGTATTTT.

The V gene is TRBV28, the J gene TRBJ2-4; D unclear. V lost 8 bases and J lost 0, with 5 bases in between. Germline-derived CDR1 and CDR2 are MDHEN and SYDVKM. The CDR3 is 12 residues long. In DNA form, the CDR3 reads TGTGCCAGCGGGGTAGCCAAAAACATTCAGTACTTC. It is translated as CASGVAKNIQYF.

The chain has TRBV7-9 and TRBJ2-3, with TRBD2 as a possible D gene (6 bases). V lost 5 bases and J lost 1, with 16 bases in between. CDR3 length: 16 residues. In germline, CDR1 is SEHNR, CDR2 FQNEAQ (reference sequence). CDR3 residues: CASSQTSGSGTDTQYF. CDR3 in DNA: TGTGCCAGCAGCCAGACTAGTGGGTCTGGCACAGATACGCAGTATTTT.

This clone was seen a handful of times. The V gene is TRBV10-3, the J gene TRBJ2-3; 9 bases are a match to TRBD2. Trimming cost V 3 bases and J 6 bases; bases outside gene matches: 7. The CDR3 is made up of 15 amino acids. Germline CDR1 is ENHRY and CDR2 is SYGVKD. The DNA for the CDR3 is TGTGCCATCAGTGAAGGCGGGAGGGCAATGGATACGCAGTATTTT. Amino acid sequence: CAISEGGRAMDTQYF.

Only one count was recorded for this clone. The chain is built from TRBV19 and TRBJ2-7; no definite D call. Trimming stripped 4 bases from V and 3 bases from J, with 10 bases between. Looked up from germline, CDR1 is LNHDA and CDR2 is SQIVND (reference sequence). The CDR3 has 13 amino acids. The CDR3 is CASSTVSGYEQYF. The CDR3 nucleotides are TGTGCCAGTAGTACTGTGTCCGGCTACGAGCAGTACTTC.

The chain is built from TRBV5-1 and TRBJ2-7; D call uncertain. This CDR3 spans 11 amino acids. Looked up from germline, CDR1 is SGHRS and CDR2 is YFSETQ. V lost 4 bases, J lost 7 bases, and 9 bases lay in between. CDR3 residues: CASSPGLEQYF. The CDR3 DNA reads as TGCGCCAGCAGCCCCGGTTTAGAGCAGTACTTC. Drawing the rest from reference TRBV5-1 and TRBJ2-7, the complete variable domain is KAGVTQTPRYLIKTRGQQVTLSCSPISGHRSVSWYQQTPGQGLQFLFEYFSETQRNKGNFPGRFSGRQFSNSRSEMNVSTLELGDSALYLCASSPGLEQYFGPGTRLTVT.

The table lists this clone with a count of one. The genes are TRBV5-4 and TRBJ2-3; 14 bases align to TRBD2. CDR1 and CDR2 from the germline V gene are SGHNT and YYREEE (reference sequence). The CDR3 is 18 residues long. The V segment lost 4 bases and the J segment 2 bases; nucleotides outside the gene matches: 9. The CDR3 here is CASSPRLAGGGITDTQYF. The CDR3 coding sequence is TGTGCCAGCAGCCCGCGACTAGCGGGAGGGGGGATCACAGATACGCAGTATTTT.

For this clone: At the DNA level, this CDR3 is encoded by other sequences in the same sample as well. The V gene is TRBV25-1, the J gene TRBJ1-2, with a possible D match to TRBD1 (5 bases). V was trimmed by 3 bases and J by 8 bases, leaving 16 bases between them. Germline lookup yields CDR1 MGHDK and CDR2 SYGVNS. The CDR3 is 14 amino acids. CDR3 region: CASSEYGGESGYTF. The CDR3 DNA reads as TGTGCCAGCAGTGAGTACGGAGGGGAGTCGGGCTACACCTTC.

The chain links TRBV11-3 to TRBJ2-3; the D is unclear. V lost 4 bases and J lost 2, with 7 bases in between. CDR1 is SGHNT, CDR2 YENEEA, per germline. The CDR3 runs 13 residues. The CDR3 reads CASSSTTTDTQYF. For the CDR3, the DNA is TGTGCCAGCAGCTCTACCACCACAGATACGCAGTATTTT.

The J gene is TRBJ1-3, the V gene TRBV5-1; no clear D gene. This CDR3 comprises 15 residues. V dropped 6 bases and J dropped 0 bases, with 13 bases sitting between them. Germline CDR1 reads SGHRS; CDR2 reads YFSETQ. In DNA, the CDR3 is TGCGCCAGCAACCAGGACGGGAGCTCTGGAAACACCATATATTTT. Translation: CASNQDGSSGNTIYF.

This clone was seen a few times. The rearrangement uses TRBV7-6 and TRBJ2-1, with D perhaps matching TRBD2 (6 bases). The V gene lost 2 bases and the J gene lost 0 bases, with 17 bases spanning the gap. This CDR3 contains 18 residues. Germline lookup yields CDR1 SGHVS and CDR2 FNYEAQ. The CDR3 loop is CASSLIRSSAISYNEQFF. CDR3 DNA sequence: TGTGCCAGCAGCTTAATCAGGTCTAGCGCGATCTCCTACAATGAGCAGTTCTTC.

The V and J genes are TRBV4-3 and TRBJ2-5, with TRBD1 matching over 10 bases. This CDR3 is 18 amino acids long. CDR1 is LGHNA and CDR2 is YSLEER in the germline V gene. Trimming at V came to 2 bases and at J to 1 base, leaving 10 bases not matched to a gene. The CDR3 protein is CASSQPDVGDRGQETQYF. Written as DNA, the CDR3 is TGCGCCAGCAGCCAACCCGACGTGGGGGACAGGGGCCAAGAGACCCAGTACTTC.